This T cell receptor beta chain was identified in a study of T cell responses to AZD1222 COVID-19 vaccine. General study findings and limits: Females made up more of the donors, who were largely white British, and clonal diversity may have come out too low.

The protocol was immunoSEQ multiplex PCR, while the TCRdb copy is restricted to in-frame clones and leaves out a portion. The data show 50,000 or so clones, approximately 80% seen once. A word on this clone: Its antigen is not identified.

The CDR3 is 16 residues long. The V gene's germline CDR1 is SGHTS and CDR2 YDEGEE. Trimming pared 2 bases from V and 0 bases from J, leaving 14 bases between. This chain joins TRBV5-8 and TRBJ1-1; weak D call: TRBD1 (5 bases). The clonotype was recovered from an adult who received the AZD1222 COVID-19 vaccine. The material was peripheral blood, obtained 28 days after the second AZD1222 dose. DNA of the CDR3: TGTGCCAGCAGCTTTGGTGAGGGGAGGGTGAACACTGAAGCTTTCTTT. It encodes CASSFGEGRVNTEAFF. The full variable domain, its missing parts supplied by reference TRBV5-8 and TRBJ1-1, is EAGVTQSPTHLIKTRGQQATLRCSPISGHTSVYWYQQALGLGLQFLLWYDEGEERNRGNFPPRFSGRQFPNYSSELNVNALELEDSALYLCASSFGEGRVNTEAFFGQGTRLTVV.